These 26 T cell receptor beta chains were all obtained from the same sample, sequenced in a study of cytomegalovirus exposure and HLA in healthy donors. PCR primers comprised 60 Vbeta and 13 Jbeta primers. Generated by immunoSEQ multiplex PCR, the TCRdb table keeps only in-frame clones and is missing some. The sample holds about 160,000 clones, 79% seen once. The sequencing sample was made of PBMCs. Receptors originate from a human donor in good health.

Only one count was recorded for this clone. CDR3 sequence reads: CASSGGREQGRVTKNIQYF. The CDR3 nucleotides read TGTGCCAGCAGTGGGGGAAGGGAACAGGGACGAGTGACCAAAAACATTCAGTACTTC. The rearrangement links TRBV6-1 to TRBJ2-4, with D perhaps TRBD1 (6 bases). The V gene lost 4 bases and the J gene lost 2 bases, with 24 bases spanning the gap. The CDR3 sequence is 19 residues long. Germline V gene lookup returns CDR1 MNHNS and CDR2 SASEGT.

This chain links TRBV14 with TRBJ1-6; D unclear. Germline values: CDR1 SGHDN, CDR2 FVKESK. The CDR3 runs to 18 residues. With 0 bases removed from V and 0 bases from J, the gap between germline ends came to 12 bases. The CDR3 DNA sequence: TGTGCCAGCAGCCAAGAGTTGGCGGCGAGCTCCTATAATTCACCCCTCCACTTT. It yields the protein CASSQELAASSYNSPLHF.

This clone was detected a few times. This chain joins TRBV6-1 and TRBJ1-3; no clear D. The CDR3 runs to 13 residues. Deletions cut 3 bases from V and 0 bases from J, with 3 bases between. Germline V gives CDR1 MNHNS, CDR2 SASEGT. The CDR3 here is CASSDSSGNTIYF. CDR3 DNA sequence: TGTGCCAGCAGTGACTCCTCTGGAAACACCATATATTTT.

This clone was observed a handful of times. The genes are TRBV5-6 and TRBJ2-1; D remains ambiguous. The CDR3 loop spans 12 amino acids. The V end was cut by 1 base, the J end by 4 bases, with 3 bases between. The germline gives CDR1 SGHDT, CDR2 YYEEEE. DNA for the CDR3: TGTGCCAGCAGCTTGCGGTACAATGAGCAGTTCTTC. Protein product: CASSLRYNEQFF.

Concerning this clone: Relative to the germline gene, one junction end is altered; a read error may explain this. J is TRBJ1-2 and V is TRBV29-1; D is undetermined. Germline V gene sequence: CDR1 SQVTM, CDR2 ANQGSEA. CDR3 length: 13 residues. The CDR3 DNA follows: TGCAGCGTTGAAATCGGAGTTCTCGGTGGCTACCCCTTC. It yields the protein CSVEIGVLGGYPF.

V and J are TRBV28 and TRBJ2-2, with 8 bases identical to TRBD2. The CDR3 consists of 16 residues. After removal of 1 base from V and 4 bases from J, the junction contained 5 bases not matched to a gene. Germline CDR1 and CDR2: MDHEN and SYDVKM. The CDR3 region has the DNA TGTGCCAGCAGTTTATTCACTAGCGGAAGCACCGGGGAGCTGTTTTTT. This encodes CASSLFTSGSTGELFF.

The chain uses TRBV15 and TRBJ2-5; 10 positions match TRBD1. V gave up 3 bases and J gave up 7 bases; unmatched junction bases: 5. The CDR3 totals 14 residues. Germline V lookup: CDR1 LNHNV, CDR2 YYDKDF (reference sequence). This CDR3 is CATSSDRGLGTQYF. Here the CDR3 DNA reads TGTGCCACCAGCAGCGACAGGGGGCTAGGGACCCAGTACTTC. Supplemented by reference TRBV15 and TRBJ2-5, the full variable domain reads DAMVIQNPRYQVTQFGKPVTLSCSQTLNHNVMYWYQQKSSQAPKLLFHYYDKDFNNEADTPDNFQSRRPNTSFCFLDIRSPGLGDTAMYLCATSSDRGLGTQYFGPGTRLLVL.

DNA for the CDR3: TGCGCCAGCAGCCTAGAGCAAAGATCGGGGAATGGGTACAATGAGCAGTTCTTC. Its translation: CASSLEQRSGNGYNEQFF. The chain combines TRBV5-1 with TRBJ2-1; TRBD2 might be the D (5 bases). CDR3 length: 18 residues. Germline V gene lookup returns CDR1 SGHRS and CDR2 YFSETQ. V lost 4 bases to trimming and J lost 4 bases, with 24 bases between them.

This clone was recorded only once. The rearrangement joins TRBV5-8 to TRBJ1-6; D perhaps matches TRBD1 (5 bases). The V end was cut by 0 bases, the J end by 12 bases, with 25 bases between. This CDR3 contains 18 residues. Germline V gene lookup returns CDR1 SGHTS and CDR2 YDEGEE. Here the CDR3 reads CASSLVMTVGSSIGPLHF. The CDR3 coding sequence is TGTGCCAGCAGCTTGGTTATGACAGTAGGGTCCTCAATCGGACCCCTCCACTTT.

V usage is TRBV5-1 and J usage is TRBJ1-1; D is unclear. The CDR3 sequence is 15 residues long. V shed 0 bases and J shed 0 bases, with 9 bases lying between them. Germline CDR1 reads SGHRS; CDR2 reads YFSETQ. The CDR3 sequence is CASSLVRYMNTEAFF. CDR3 nucleotides: TGCGCCAGCAGCTTGGTCCGATACATGAACACTGAAGCTTTCTTT.

The J gene is TRBJ2-7, the V gene TRBV5-4, with a tentative D call TRBD2 (5 bases). The V gene's germline CDR1 is SGHNT and CDR2 YYREEE (reference sequence). V dropped 1 base and J dropped 4 bases, with 12 bases sitting between them. The CDR3 is 14 residues long. CDR3 sequence reads: CASSLKGRPYEQYF. CDR3 DNA: TGTGCCAGCAGCTTGAAAGGGAGACCGTACGAGCAGTACTTC.

This clone was seen more than once but under ten times. The rearrangement links TRBV5-4 to TRBJ1-2, with 7 nucleotides matching TRBD1. This CDR3 has 14 amino acids. In germline, CDR1 is SGHNT, CDR2 YYREEE (reference sequence). The ends lost 0 bases at V and 4 bases at J; junction bases unmatched: 3. This CDR3 reads CASSLDRTGYGYTF. The CDR3 bases are TGTGCCAGCAGCTTGGACAGGACAGGCTATGGCTACACCTTC.

This clone has a single count. This rearrangement joins TRBV11-2 to TRBJ2-1; 7 bases agree with TRBD2. J gave up 4 bases and V 5 bases, and 17 bases lay outside the gene matches. Germline assignment: CDR1 SGHAT and CDR2 FQNNGV. The CDR3 contains 18 residues. The CDR3 region has the DNA TGTGCCAGCAGCCGAGGATCGCCCTATCGCGGGAGTTACAATGAGCAGTTCTTC. It yields the protein CASSRGSPYRGSYNEQFF.

A few counts support this clone. The chain recombines TRBV9 with TRBJ2-5, with 9 bases lining up with TRBD2. With the DNA end fitting TRBJ2-7 better, the J assignment may be wrong. CDR3 length equals 15 residues. Germline V CDR1 and CDR2: SGDLS, YYNGEE. Here the CDR3 reads CASSVGASGNPEQYF. The CDR3 coding sequence is TGTGCCAGCAGCGTAGGGGCTAGCGGGAACCCCGAGCAGTACTTC.

This rearrangement joins TRBV5-1 to TRBJ1-1; D is ambiguous. CDR3 length equals 11 residues. The germline CDR1 and CDR2 sequences are SGHRS and YFSETQ. Trimming shortened V by 5 bases and J by 4 bases, and 6 bases separated the two germline ends. The chain's CDR3 is CASRRGTEAFF. The CDR3 region has the DNA TGCGCCAGCAGGCGGGGCACTGAAGCTTTCTTT. Looking up the rest from reference TRBV5-1 and TRBJ1-1 gives the full variable domain: KAGVTQTPRYLIKTRGQQVTLSCSPISGHRSVSWYQQTPGQGLQFLFEYFSETQRNKGNFPGRFSGRQFSNSRSEMNVSTLELGDSALYLCASRRGTEAFFGQGTRLTVV.

The V call is TRBV9, the J call TRBJ1-4, with 7 bases lining up with TRBD1. J was trimmed by 7 bases and V by 3 bases; bases with no gene match: 9. Per the germline V gene, CDR1 is SGDLS and CDR2 is YYNGEE. The CDR3 covers 15 residues. In nucleotides, the CDR3 is TGTGCCAGCAGCGAGGGGGCAGGTATAGGTGAAAAACTGTTTTTT. Translation gives CASSEGAGIGEKLFF.

This chain joins TRBV2 and TRBJ2-7, with 10 nucleotides matching TRBD2. The CDR3 spans 14 residues. V lost 1 base to trimming and J lost 4 bases; unmatched junction nucleotides: 1. The germline V gene encodes CDR1 SNHLY and CDR2 FYNNEI. The CDR3 is CASSEGLAGYEQYF. For the CDR3, the DNA is TGTGCCAGCAGTGAAGGACTAGCGGGTTACGAGCAGTACTTC. The full variable domain, in which reference TRBV2 and TRBJ2-7 provide the parts outside the CDR3, is EPEVTQTPSHQVTQMGQEVILRCVPISNHLYFYWYRQILGQKVEFLVSFYNNEISEKSEIFDDQFSVERPDGSNFTLKIRSTKLEDSAMYFCASSEGLAGYEQYFGPGTRLTVT.

This clone was observed a handful of times. The chain links TRBV10-3 to TRBJ2-7; D might be TRBD1 (7 bases). Germline CDR1 ENHRY, CDR2 SYGVKD. Deletions cut 6 bases from V and 1 base from J, with 16 bases between. The CDR3 is made up of 15 amino acids. As DNA, the CDR3 is TGTGCCATCAGCGGAGGGGACAGTAGTTCCTACGAGCAGTACTTC. It encodes CAISGGDSSSYEQYF.

The V call is TRBV28, the J call TRBJ2-1; TRBD2 is a possible D gene (5 bases). CDR3 size: 16 residues. Germline V gene lookup returns CDR1 MDHEN and CDR2 SYDVKM. V lost 5 bases to trimming and J lost 5 bases, with 19 bases between them. The CDR3 sequence is CASSGSREGRHNEQFF. The CDR3 DNA reads as TGTGCCAGCAGTGGGTCCCGTGAGGGCCGCCACAATGAGCAGTTCTTC.

This sequence joins TRBV4-1 and TRBJ2-1; TRBD2 aligns across 10 bases. Germline CDR1 MGHRA, CDR2 YSYEKL. CDR3 length: 15 residues. Trimming at V came to 3 bases and at J to 5 bases, leaving 4 bases not matched to a gene. Here the CDR3 DNA reads TGCGCCAGCAGCCACGCAGCGGGGGGGCACAATGAGCAGTTCTTC. The encoded protein is CASSHAAGGHNEQFF.

CDR3 nucleotides: TGTGCCAGCAGCCTAAGGACTGACAATGAGCAGTTCTTC. Encoded protein: CASSLRTDNEQFF. The chain employs TRBV4-2 and TRBJ2-1; a possible D gene is TRBD2 (5 bases). Germline CDR1 and CDR2: LGHNA and YNFKEQ. Trimming removed 4 bases from V and 5 bases from J, with 9 bases in between. This CDR3 is built from 13 residues.

This chain links TRBV29-1 with TRBJ2-3; a possible D gene is TRBD2 (5 bases). V lost 4 bases, J lost 2 bases, and 19 bases lay in between. Germline V lookup: CDR1 SQVTM, CDR2 ANQGSEA. This CDR3 comprises 16 residues. CDR3 sequence (DNA): TGCAGCGTTGGGGAGTCGGCATTGCTGATCACAGATACGCAGTATTTT. Translation: CSVGESALLITDTQYF.

The CDR3 DNA sequence: TGTGCCTGGAGTGTAGAGGTAGCGGTAGGCGGCTACACCTTC. The encoded protein is CAWSVEVAVGGYTF. The V call is TRBV30, the J call TRBJ1-2; D remains unclear. The germline V gene encodes CDR1 GTSNPN and CDR2 SVGIG (reference sequence). V dropped 0 bases and J dropped 8 bases, with 16 bases sitting between them. The CDR3 extends over 14 amino acids.

The chain carries TRBV19 and TRBJ1-1, with 7 bases that match TRBD1. CDR1 and CDR2 from the germline V gene are LNHDA and SQIVND (reference sequence). J lost 5 bases, V lost 7 bases, and 4 bases had no gene match. This CDR3 has 12 amino acids. CDR3 bases: TGTGCCAGTACAGGGGGGAGGACTGAAGCTTTCTTT. It specifies CASTGGRTEAFF.

Here the CDR3 reads CASSLRQGAWEQYF. The CDR3 bases are TGTGCCAGCAGCCTCAGACAGGGGGCATGGGAGCAGTACTTC. The rearrangement links TRBV6-6 to TRBJ2-7; 10 nucleotides agree with TRBD1. Germline CDR1 reads MNHNY; CDR2 reads SVGAGI (reference sequence). CDR3 length equals 14 residues. With 6 bases clipped from V and 7 bases from J, the junction kept 9 bases outside the gene matches.

The chain employs TRBV25-1 and TRBJ2-5, with unresolved D. Germline loops: CDR1 MGHDK, CDR2 SYGVNS. V gave up 1 base and J gave up 5 bases, with 5 bases separating them. This CDR3 comprises 12 residues. CDR3 sequence (DNA): TGTGCCAGCAGTGAATTATTGGAGACCCAGTACTTC. This codes for CASSELLETQYF.